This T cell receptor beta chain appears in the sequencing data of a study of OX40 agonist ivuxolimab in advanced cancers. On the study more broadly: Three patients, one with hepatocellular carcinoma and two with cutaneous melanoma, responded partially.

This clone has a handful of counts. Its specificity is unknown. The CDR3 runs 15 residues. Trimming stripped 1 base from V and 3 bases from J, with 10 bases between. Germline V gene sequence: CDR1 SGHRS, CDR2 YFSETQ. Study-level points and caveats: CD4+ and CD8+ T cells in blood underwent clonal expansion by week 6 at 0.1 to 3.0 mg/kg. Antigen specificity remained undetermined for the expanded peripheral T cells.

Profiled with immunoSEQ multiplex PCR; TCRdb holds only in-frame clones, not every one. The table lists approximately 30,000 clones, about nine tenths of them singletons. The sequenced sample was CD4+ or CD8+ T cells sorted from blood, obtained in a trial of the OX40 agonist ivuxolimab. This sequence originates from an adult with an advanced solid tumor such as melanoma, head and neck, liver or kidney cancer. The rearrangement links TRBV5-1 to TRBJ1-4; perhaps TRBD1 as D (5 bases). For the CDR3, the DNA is TGCGCCAGCAGCTTGTTAGGGGCCGCTAATGAAAAACTGTTTTTT. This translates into CASSLLGAANEKLFF.